Presented here are 17 T cell receptor beta chains from one specimen sequenced in a study of CD8+ T cells in alopecia areata. Noted treatment: oral pan-JAK inhibitor, 5-10 mg twice daily. RNA extraction and reverse transcription yielded cDNA as sequencing template. Libraries were prepared by immunoSEQ multiplex PCR; TCRdb keeps only in-frame clonotypes and omits some of them. The sample records hundreds of thousands of clones, roughly 63% being singletons. This sample comprised CD4+ T cells sorted from blood, obtained at week 52, from a patient treated with tofacitinib. The origin of the receptors is a human donor with alopecia areata.

V usage is TRBV6-5 and J usage is TRBJ1-2; TRBD1 matches 7 bases. Losses at the gene ends were 6 bases for V and 1 base for J; bases not matched to a gene: 5. The germline V gene has CDR1 MNHEY and CDR2 SVGAGI. The CDR3 runs 14 residues. This CDR3 reads CASRRDSNNYGYTF. The CDR3 DNA reads as TGTGCCAGCAGAAGGGACAGTAATAACTATGGCTACACCTTC.

This chain joins TRBV7-9 and TRBJ2-3; no clear D. V lost 5 bases to trimming and J lost 11 bases, with 14 bases between them. From germline, CDR1 is SEHNR and CDR2 FQNEAQ (reference sequence). CDR3 length: 12 residues. The DNA of the CDR3 is TGTGCCAGCAGCCACAGTGCAGTGGTGCAGTATTTT. Protein sequence: CASSHSAVVQYF. The variable domain in full, with the rest retrieved from reference TRBV7-9 and TRBJ2-3, is DTGVSQNPRHKITKRGQNVTFRCDPISEHNRLYWYRQTLGQGPEFLTYFQNEAQLEKSRLLSDRFSAERPKGSFSTLEIQRTEQGDSAMYLCASSHSAVVQYFGPGTRLTVL.

The chain joins TRBV7-9 to TRBJ2-3; D call uncertain. The CDR3 covers 12 residues. Germline CDR1 is SEHNR and CDR2 is FQNEAQ (reference sequence). V was pared by 3 bases and J by 8 bases, with 9 bases between. The CDR3 coding sequence is TGTGCCAGCAGCTTCCCCGGCCGTACGCAGTATTTT. This translates into CASSFPGRTQYF.

This clone was seen a handful of times. The V and J genes are TRBV4-1 and TRBJ2-2; D gene unclear. Germline V gene data show CDR1 as MGHRA and CDR2 as YSYEKL. CDR3 length: 15 residues. With 0 bases removed from V and 6 bases from J, the gap between germline ends came to 11 bases. The CDR3 DNA is TGCGCCAGCAGCCAAGAAGACATGGGGTCCGGGGAGCTGTTTTTT. This encodes CASSQEDMGSGELFF.

The V and J genes are TRBV30 and TRBJ1-2; D is undetermined. CDR1 is GTSNPN, CDR2 SVGIG, per germline (reference sequence). V was cut by 5 bases and J by 4 bases, with 11 bases left in between. The CDR3 is 12 residues long. CDR3 sequence: CAWEIRLYGYTF. CDR3 in DNA: TGTGCCTGGGAAATAAGGCTCTATGGCTACACCTTC.

This clone was recorded a few times. This chain joins TRBV5-6 and TRBJ1-1; no reliable D call. The germline gives CDR1 SGHDT, CDR2 YYEEEE. The CDR3 loop spans 9 amino acids. V dropped 2 bases and J dropped 10 bases, with 3 bases sitting between them. The CDR3 loop reads CASSFGAFF. CDR3 nucleotides: TGTGCCAGCAGCTTCGGAGCTTTCTTT.

The rearrangement joins TRBV30 to TRBJ2-7; TRBD1 is a possible D gene (6 bases). The CDR3 sequence is 11 residues long. With 4 bases removed from V and 2 bases from J, the gap between germline ends came to 6 bases. The germline V gene has CDR1 GTSNPN and CDR2 SVGIG (reference sequence). This CDR3 reads CAWTGAYEQYF. The CDR3 DNA is TGTGCCTGGACAGGGGCCTACGAGCAGTACTTC.

V usage is TRBV5-1 and J usage is TRBJ2-5; 8 nucleotides agree with TRBD1. The CDR3 is 16 amino acids. J was trimmed by 5 bases and V by 4 bases; bases with no gene match: 13. Germline-derived CDR1 and CDR2 are SGHRS and YFSETQ. Here the CDR3 reads CASSADRGWTSETQYF. CDR3 DNA: TGCGCCAGCAGCGCAGACAGGGGATGGACGAGTGAGACCCAGTACTTC.

Notes on this clone: At one end the junction does not follow the germline gene, possibly because of a read error. V gene TRBV5-4 combines with J gene TRBJ2-5; TRBD2 matches at 7 bases. Germline V gene lookup returns CDR1 SGHNT and CDR2 YYREEE (reference sequence). CDR3 length: 15 residues. This CDR3 reads CVSSLAGSGQETQYF. The CDR3 nucleotides are TGTGTCAGCAGCTTGGCCGGTAGCGGGCAAGAGACCCAGTACTTC.

In its sample, this clone was seen many times. The chain combines TRBV27 with TRBJ2-3; TRBD1 aligns across 7 bases. The V segment lost 5 bases and the J segment 2 bases; nucleotides outside the gene matches: 4. CDR1 MNHEY and CDR2 SMNVEV come from the germline V gene (reference sequence). The CDR3 has 14 residues. CDR3 bases: TGTGCCAGCAGTCGCGACAGGGTCACAGATACGCAGTATTTT. Residues: CASSRDRVTDTQYF.

The chain combines TRBV29-1 with TRBJ2-3; TRBD1 matches at 9 bases. V lost 6 bases to trimming and J lost 3 bases; unmatched junction nucleotides: 4. This CDR3 has 13 amino acids. The germline gives CDR1 SQVTM, CDR2 ANQGSEA. CDR3 residues: CSVGQGPTDTQYF. For the CDR3, the DNA is TGCAGCGTGGGACAGGGACCGACAGATACGCAGTATTTT.

The V gene is TRBV29-1, the J gene TRBJ2-5; 10 nucleotides match TRBD2. The germline CDR1 and CDR2 sequences are SQVTM and ANQGSEA. CDR3 length equals 13 residues. Trimming took 5 bases from V and 5 from J; bases not matched to a gene: 5. This chain's CDR3 is CSVSLAGRETQYF. CDR3 sequence (DNA): TGCAGCGTTTCACTAGCGGGGAGGGAGACCCAGTACTTC.

The chain carries TRBV4-3 and TRBJ2-7; the D is unclear. Per germline, CDR1 LGHNA and CDR2 YSLEER. The CDR3 has 15 residues. Trimming cost V 0 bases and J 2 bases, with 11 bases left between them. The CDR3 is CASSQEDADPYEQYF. CDR3 in DNA: TGCGCCAGCAGCCAAGAAGATGCGGACCCCTACGAGCAGTACTTC.

This chain joins TRBV6-5 and TRBJ1-2; possibly TRBD1 for D (5 bases). CDR1 MNHEY and CDR2 SVGAGI come from the germline V gene. The CDR3 contains 14 residues. Trimming cost V 7 bases and J 7 bases, with 19 bases left between them. The CDR3 DNA is TGTGCCAGCATCGAAAGTGGGGCAGGGAGTGGCTACACCTTC. Translation: CASIESGAGSGYTF.

The chain joins TRBV4-1 to TRBJ2-2, with D unresolved. The CDR3 spans 15 residues. Germline CDR1 is MGHRA and CDR2 is YSYEKL. Trimming left V 0 bases short and J 5 bases short, with 10 bases between. The CDR3 DNA sequence: TGCGCCAGCAGCCAAGAGAGCCTCCCAACCGGGGAGCTGTTTTTT. This encodes CASSQESLPTGELFF.

This clone occurred a few times. The gene calls are TRBV11-2 and TRBJ2-5; TRBD2 might be the D (5 bases). The CDR3 length is 13 residues. V lost 4 bases and J 2 bases, leaving 8 bases between the germline ends. From germline, CDR1 is SGHAT and CDR2 FQNNGV. The CDR3 DNA reads TGTGCCAGCAGCTCCGGGGTTCAAGAGACCCAGTACTTC. The encoded protein is CASSSGVQETQYF.

The CDR3 region has the DNA TGTGCCAGCAGTTTCGGACAGGGCTACAATGAGCAGTTCTTC. Residues: CASSFGQGYNEQFF. The gene calls are TRBV6-5 and TRBJ2-1, with 8 nucleotides matching TRBD1. Germline assignment: CDR1 MNHEY and CDR2 SVGAGI. The length of the CDR3 is 14 residues. Germline trimming cut 4 bases from V and 3 bases from J; bases unmatched to any gene: 2.